This entry lists 9 T cell receptor beta chains sequenced from one sample in a study of blood T cell repertoires in COVID-19. TCRdb's table, derived via immunoSEQ multiplex PCR, lists solely in-frame clones and lacks some. Found here are fewer than 250,000 clones, more than 70% of them singletons; the top ten hold 5% to 7.5%. Sequenced input: peripheral blood. Source of these receptors: a woman aged 40 to 50 who had recovered from COVID-19.

The chain combines TRBV9 with TRBJ2-1; 12 bases are shared with TRBD2. The ends lost 3 bases at V and 2 bases at J; junction bases unmatched: 3. The germline V gene has CDR1 SGDLS and CDR2 YYNGEE. This CDR3 is built from 16 residues. Here the CDR3 DNA reads TGTGCCAGCAGCGCTCCTAGCGGGAGGGCCTACAATGAGCAGTTCTTC. As protein: CASSAPSGRAYNEQFF.

This chain connects TRBV21-1 to TRBJ1-5. TRBV21-1 is shown as a pseudogene. The CDR3 extends over 19 amino acids. This CDR3 reads CASSKVSQGGGNSNQPQHF. In DNA, the CDR3 is TGTGCCAGCAGCAAAGTTAGCCAGGGAGGGGGTAATAGCAATCAGCCCCAGCATTTT.

The chain employs TRBV2 and TRBJ1-6; D gene unclear. Germline V gives CDR1 SNHLY, CDR2 FYNNEI. The CDR3 is 13 residues long. V was trimmed by 7 bases and J by 7 bases, leaving 11 bases between them. The DNA of the CDR3 is TGTGCCAGCACCCCCCCGGGGAATTCACCCCTCCACTTT. This codes for CASTPPGNSPLHF.

V is TRBV27 and J is TRBJ2-3; 9 positions match TRBD2. The CDR3 is made up of 16 amino acids. Germline V gene sequence: CDR1 MNHEY, CDR2 SMNVEV (reference sequence). V gave up 6 bases and J gave up 6 bases; unmatched junction bases: 13. In DNA form, the CDR3 reads TGTGCCAGCAGGGGGCTAGCGGCGGGAGGGTCGGATACGCAGTATTTT. This gives the protein CASRGLAAGGSDTQYF.

This chain links TRBV12-3 or TRBV12-4 with TRBJ2-1; no firm D call. This CDR3 is built from 12 residues. Trimming took 6 bases from V and 8 from J, leaving 11 bases between them. CDR3 DNA sequence: TGTGCCAGCAGGGGCGAACAGCATGAGCAGTTCTTC. Its protein product is CASRGEQHEQFF.

CDR3 sequence (DNA): TGTGCCAGCAGAGGCAGCGCGAACACTGAAGCTTTCTTT. Protein: CASRGSANTEAFF. The V and J genes are TRBV6-5 and TRBJ1-1; D is undetermined. Trimming removed 6 bases at V and 1 base at J, with 9 bases between. Germline-derived CDR1 and CDR2 are MNHEY and SVGAGI. The CDR3 is made up of 13 amino acids.

This sequence joins TRBV11-3 and TRBJ2-1, with TRBD2 matching over 9 bases. CDR1 and CDR2 (germline): SGHNT, YENEEA. V was clipped by 5 bases and J by 12 bases; unmatched bases: 11. The CDR3 consists of 14 residues. CDR3 sequence: CASSPQATSGSQFF. In nucleotides, the CDR3 is TGTGCCAGCAGCCCTCAAGCGACTAGCGGCTCGCAGTTCTTC.

The chain carries TRBV5-6 and TRBJ1-6; 9 bases fit TRBD1. The germline CDR1 and CDR2 sequences are SGHDT and YYEEEE. The CDR3 contains 14 residues. V lost 4 bases, J lost 7 bases, and 3 bases stayed unmatched. CDR3 sequence: CASSPGQGNSPLHF. The CDR3 nucleotides read TGTGCCAGCAGCCCCGGACAGGGGAATTCACCCCTCCACTTT.

The CDR3 spells CASIRDFSTLYEQYF. The CDR3 DNA reads as TGTGCCAGCATTCGGGACTTCTCAACCCTCTACGAGCAGTACTTC. V gene TRBV6-5 combines with J gene TRBJ2-7; TRBD2 might be the D (6 bases). Trimming stripped 7 bases from V and 3 bases from J, with 19 bases between. Germline loops: CDR1 MNHEY, CDR2 SVGAGI. The CDR3 covers 15 residues.